Below, 21 T cell receptor beta chains from the same sample are listed, as sequenced in a study of blood T cells in healthy people across ages. PCR was performed a second time for about 7 to 12 cycles using a sample-barcoded 5' primer and a J-beta primer mix. TCRdb re-derived calls from the 5' RACE reads in MiXCR, one entry per CDR3 protein. This table has about 1.1 million distinct CDR3 sequences, 30% to 40% appearing once. The sequenced sample was blood. Every receptor here comes from a man between 18 and 35 years old in good health.

This clonotype has a count of ten or more. The V gene is TRBV11-1, the J gene TRBJ2-1, with D perhaps matching TRBD2 (5 bases). This CDR3 contains 14 residues. Per the germline V gene, CDR1 is SGHAT and CDR2 is FQDESV (reference sequence). CDR3 bases: TGTGCTCCTCCCCGAGGGAGCTCCTACAATGAGCAGTTCTTC. Its protein is CAPPRGSSYNEQFF. The variable domain in full, with the rest retrieved from reference TRBV11-1 and TRBJ2-1, is EAEVAQSPRYKITEKSQAVAFWCDPISGHATLYWYRQILGQGPELLVQFQDESVVDDSQLPKDRFSAERLKGVDSTLKIQPAELGDSAMYLCAPPRGSSYNEQFFGPGTRLTVL.

This clonotype occurred once. A much larger clonotype is one base distant, so this may be a read error. J is TRBJ2-5 and V is TRBV4-2; 9 positions match TRBD1. The closer fit of TRBJ2-1 to the DNA end suggests the J call may be wrong. CDR1 and CDR2 (germline): LGHNA, YNFKEQ. The CDR3 loop spans 13 amino acids. The chain's CDR3 is CASSGQGQETQFF. Here the CDR3 DNA reads TGTGCCAGCAGCGGACAGGGGCAAGAGACCCAGTTCTTC.

This chain links TRBV20-1 with TRBJ2-7; TRBD1 aligns across 7 bases. The CDR3 covers 15 residues. V gave up 6 bases and J gave up 1 base; unmatched junction bases: 12. Germline-derived CDR1 and CDR2 are DFQATT and SNEGSKA (reference sequence). The CDR3 coding sequence is TGCAGTGCCACCGATGCCGGGACAGATTCCTACGAGCAGTACTTC. It is translated as CSATDAGTDSYEQYF.

This clonotype was detected only a few times. The V and J genes are TRBV6-1 and TRBJ1-2; no clear D gene. CDR3 length: 15 amino acids. The germline V and J ends were trimmed by 4 bases and 2 bases, with 14 bases remaining between them. Germline V CDR1 and CDR2: MNHNS, SASEGT. The CDR3 region has the DNA TGTGCCAGCAGTGGGGTGTGGGAACCAAACTATGGCTACACCTTC. This translates into CASSGVWEPNYGYTF.

The chain joins TRBV12-3 or TRBV12-4 to TRBJ2-7; D tentatively reads TRBD1 or TRBD2 (5 bases each). V shed 6 bases and J shed 2 bases, with 11 bases lying between them. CDR3 length equals 13 residues. The CDR3 DNA follows: TGTGCCAGCAGCCTAAGGGGAGCCTACGAGCAGTACTTC. It specifies CASSLRGAYEQYF.

The V call is TRBV27, the J call TRBJ1-5; D gene uncertain. The CDR3 totals 15 residues. The germline gives CDR1 MNHEY, CDR2 SMNVEV (reference sequence). Trimming stripped 1 base from V and 0 bases from J, with 7 bases between. The CDR3 region is CASSLFDGSNQPQHF. The CDR3 DNA reads TGTGCCAGCAGTTTATTCGACGGTAGCAATCAGCCCCAGCATTTT.

The chain carries TRBV5-1 and TRBJ1-4; possible D gene TRBD1, 5 bases. The CDR3 contains 14 residues. V lost 2 bases to trimming and J lost 11 bases, with 16 bases between them. From germline, CDR1 is SGHRS and CDR2 YFSETQ. CDR3 region: CASSLAEIGEKLFF. For the CDR3, the DNA is TGCGCCAGCAGCTTAGCCGAGATAGGGGAGAAACTGTTTTTT.

V is TRBV10-3 and J is TRBJ1-1; TRBD1 aligns across 8 bases. CDR1 is ENHRY and CDR2 is SYGVKD in the germline V gene. The trim removed 7 bases at V and 5 bases at J, leaving 9 bases unmatched. This CDR3 contains 14 residues. The CDR3 here is CAITPDREGTEAFF. The CDR3 DNA reads TGTGCCATCACCCCGGACAGGGAGGGTACTGAAGCTTTCTTT.

CDR3 residues: CASSRERGDSPLHF. In nucleotides, the CDR3 is TGTGCCAGCAGCCGGGAGAGGGGGGATTCACCCCTCCACTTT. The chain uses TRBV2 and TRBJ1-6; D is perhaps TRBD1 (6 bases). In germline, CDR1 is SNHLY, CDR2 FYNNEI. Deletions cut 6 bases from V and 8 bases from J, with 14 bases between. CDR3 size: 14 residues.

This rearrangement joins TRBV20-1 to TRBJ2-2; 10 bases agree with TRBD2. The CDR3 totals 17 residues. From germline, CDR1 is DFQATT and CDR2 SNEGSKA (reference sequence). With 0 bases clipped from V and 3 bases from J, the junction kept 7 bases outside the gene matches. CDR3 region: CSARDHLAGAYTGELFF. CDR3 sequence (DNA): TGCAGTGCTAGAGATCACCTAGCGGGGGCTTACACCGGGGAGCTGTTTTTT.

The V gene is TRBV10-3, the J gene TRBJ1-2; D might be TRBD1 (5 bases). The CDR3 has 13 amino acids. Trimming removed 11 bases at V and 5 bases at J, with 18 bases between. Germline V gene data show CDR1 as ENHRY and CDR2 as SYGVKD. The CDR3 nucleotides are TGTGCCGTCGCCCGGGACGGCGGGTATGGCTACACCTTC. It codes for CAVARDGGYGYTF.

This sequence joins TRBV4-2 and TRBJ1-2; D remains unclear. The CDR3 has 16 amino acids. V lost 0 bases and J lost 1, with 12 bases in between. CDR1 and CDR2 (germline): LGHNA, YNFKEQ. The CDR3 DNA follows: TGTGCCAGCAGCCAAGATGCCCCCGGGCTTAACTATGGCTACACCTTC. It codes for CASSQDAPGLNYGYTF.

The chain joins TRBV9 to TRBJ1-1; no definite D call. This CDR3 is built from 14 residues. Germline V gives CDR1 SGDLS, CDR2 YYNGEE. V gave up 0 bases and J gave up 4 bases, with 10 bases separating them. CDR3: CASSVDGVSTEAFF. CDR3 coding DNA: TGTGCCAGCAGCGTAGATGGGGTTAGCACTGAAGCTTTCTTT.

This chain joins TRBV7-9 and TRBJ2-2; D unresolved. Trimming shortened V by 8 bases and J by 4 bases, and 8 bases separated the two germline ends. The CDR3 loop spans 12 amino acids. Germline lookup yields CDR1 SEHNR and CDR2 FQNEAQ (reference sequence). The CDR3 protein is CASAIGTGELFF. The CDR3 nucleotides read TGTGCCAGCGCAATCGGCACCGGGGAGCTGTTTTTT.

The chain links TRBV29-1 to TRBJ1-2; TRBD1 is a possible D gene (5 bases). Germline CDR1 and CDR2: SQVTM and ANQGSEA. The CDR3 has 14 amino acids. V gave up 0 bases and J gave up 8 bases, with 16 bases separating them. The CDR3 sequence is CSVEDRVGERGYTF. DNA for the CDR3: TGCAGCGTTGAAGATCGGGTAGGGGAGCGGGGCTACACCTTC.

The chain recombines TRBV27 with TRBJ1-4; 8 nucleotides align to TRBD1. The CDR3 runs to 15 residues. V dropped 2 bases and J dropped 8; count of bases not matched to a gene: 7. Germline V lookup: CDR1 MNHEY, CDR2 SMNVEV (reference sequence). This chain's CDR3 is CASSLTTGGSEKLFF. The DNA of the CDR3 is TGTGCCAGCAGTTTAACCACAGGGGGAAGCGAAAAACTGTTTTTT. The variable domain in full, with the rest retrieved from reference TRBV27 and TRBJ1-4, is EAQVTQNPRYLITVTGKKLTVTCSQNMNHEYMSWYRQDPGLGLRQIYYSMNVEVTDKGDVPEGYKVSRKEKRNFPLILESPSPNQTSLYFCASSLTTGGSEKLFFGSGTQLSVL.

The chain employs TRBV9 and TRBJ1-2, with D unclear. V was trimmed by 0 bases and J by 8 bases, leaving 20 bases between them. The CDR3 totals 16 residues. The V gene's germline CDR1 is SGDLS and CDR2 YYNGEE. CDR3 in DNA: TGTGCCAGCAGCGTAGGGAAACGACCCGGGGAAGGAGGCTACACCTTC. Its translation: CASSVGKRPGEGGYTF.

As concerns this clonotype: A single base separates this from a much larger clone, so it may be a read error. The V call is TRBV7-2, the J call TRBJ1-2, with unresolved D. CDR1 and CDR2 from the germline V gene are SGHTA and FQGNSA. Trimming shortened V by 6 bases and J by 4 bases, and 12 bases separated the two germline ends. This CDR3 contains 13 residues. CDR3 sequence (DNA): TGTGCCAGCAGAATCGGTAGCGTCTATGGCTACACCTTC. Its protein product is CASRIGSVYGYTF.

V is TRBV25-1 and J is TRBJ2-5; D might be TRBD2 (6 bases). The CDR3 extends over 13 amino acids. Germline-derived CDR1 and CDR2 are MGHDK and SYGVNS. V lost 3 bases, J lost 7 bases, and 12 bases lay in between. This chain's CDR3 is CASSEEGSGTQYF. The CDR3, as DNA: TGTGCCAGCAGTGAGGAGGGATCAGGGACCCAGTACTTC.

This clonotype was seen more than once but under ten times. CDR3 region: CASSFMGTQETQYF. CDR3 nucleotides: TGTGCCAGCAGCTTCATGGGTACCCAAGAGACCCAGTACTTC. This chain uses TRBV7-2 with TRBJ2-7; D is ambiguous. The DNA end is more similar to TRBJ2-5, so the J call may be wrong. Germline V gene data show CDR1 as SGHTA and CDR2 as FQGNSA. The CDR3 contains 14 residues.

CDR3 amino acids: CASAGTINEKLFF. Written as DNA, the CDR3 is TGCGCCAGTGCCGGGACCATAAATGAAAAACTGTTTTTT. The chain combines TRBV4-1 with TRBJ1-4, with D maybe TRBD1 (5 bases). The CDR3 consists of 13 residues. The V gene lost 9 bases and the J gene lost 5 bases, with 13 bases spanning the gap. The V gene's germline CDR1 is MGHRA and CDR2 YSYEKL.